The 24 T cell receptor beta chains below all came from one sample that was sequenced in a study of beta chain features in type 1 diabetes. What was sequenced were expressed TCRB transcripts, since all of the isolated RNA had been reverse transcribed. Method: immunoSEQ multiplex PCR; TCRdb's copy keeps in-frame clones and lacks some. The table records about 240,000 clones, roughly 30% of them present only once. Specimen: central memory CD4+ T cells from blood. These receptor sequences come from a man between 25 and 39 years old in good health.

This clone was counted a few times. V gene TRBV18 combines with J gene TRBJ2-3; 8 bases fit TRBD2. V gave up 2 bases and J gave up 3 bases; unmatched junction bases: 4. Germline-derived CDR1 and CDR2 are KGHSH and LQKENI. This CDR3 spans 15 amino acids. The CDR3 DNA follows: TGTGCCAGCTCACCAGCGAGCGGGGGAACAGATACGCAGTATTTT. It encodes CASSPASGGTDTQYF.

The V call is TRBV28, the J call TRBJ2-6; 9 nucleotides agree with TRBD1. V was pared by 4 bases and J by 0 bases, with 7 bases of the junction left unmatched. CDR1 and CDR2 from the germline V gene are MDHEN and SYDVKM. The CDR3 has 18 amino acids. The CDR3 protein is CASSSLTGGGSGANVLTF. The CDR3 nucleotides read TGTGCCAGCAGTTCGCTAACAGGGGGCGGCTCTGGGGCCAACGTCCTGACTTTC.

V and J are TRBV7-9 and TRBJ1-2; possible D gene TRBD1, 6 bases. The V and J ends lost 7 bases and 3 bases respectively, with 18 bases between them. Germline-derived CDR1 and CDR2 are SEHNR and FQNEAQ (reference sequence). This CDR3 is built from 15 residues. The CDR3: CASTKGQIGDYGYTF. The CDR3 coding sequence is TGTGCCAGCACCAAAGGACAGATTGGTGACTATGGCTACACCTTC.

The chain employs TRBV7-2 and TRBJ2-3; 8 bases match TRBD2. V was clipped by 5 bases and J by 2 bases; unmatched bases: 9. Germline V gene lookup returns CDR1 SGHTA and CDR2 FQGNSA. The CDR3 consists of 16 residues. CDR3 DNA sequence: TGTGCCAGCAGCCCCCTCGCGGGGGGCACCACAGATACGCAGTATTTT. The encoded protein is CASSPLAGGTTDTQYF.

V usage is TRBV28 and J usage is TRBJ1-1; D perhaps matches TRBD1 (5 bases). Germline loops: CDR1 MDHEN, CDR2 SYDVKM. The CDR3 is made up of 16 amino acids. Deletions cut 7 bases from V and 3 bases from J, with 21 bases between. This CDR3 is CASNEAGTSRDTEAFF. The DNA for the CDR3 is TGTGCCAGCAACGAAGCAGGGACTTCTCGGGACACTGAAGCTTTCTTT.

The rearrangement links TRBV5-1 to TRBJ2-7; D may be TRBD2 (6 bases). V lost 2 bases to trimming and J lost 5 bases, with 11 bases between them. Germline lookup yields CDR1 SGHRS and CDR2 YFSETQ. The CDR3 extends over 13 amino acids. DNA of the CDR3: TGCGCCAGCAGCTTACTGGGAGGCCACGAGCAGTACTTC. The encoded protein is CASSLLGGHEQYF.

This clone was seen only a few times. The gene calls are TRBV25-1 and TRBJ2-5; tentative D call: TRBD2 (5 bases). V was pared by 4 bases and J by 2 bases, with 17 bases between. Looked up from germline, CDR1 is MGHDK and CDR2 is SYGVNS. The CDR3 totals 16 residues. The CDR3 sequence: CASSADISGGQETQYF. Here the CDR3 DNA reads TGTGCCAGCAGTGCCGATATTAGTGGAGGACAAGAGACCCAGTACTTC.

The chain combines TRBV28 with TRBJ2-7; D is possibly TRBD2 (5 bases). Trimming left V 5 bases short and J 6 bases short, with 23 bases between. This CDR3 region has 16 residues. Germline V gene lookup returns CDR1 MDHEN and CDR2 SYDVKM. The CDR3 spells CASSLVGDLPMGEQYF. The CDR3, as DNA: TGTGCCAGCAGTCTGGTGGGAGACCTCCCAATGGGCGAGCAGTACTTC.

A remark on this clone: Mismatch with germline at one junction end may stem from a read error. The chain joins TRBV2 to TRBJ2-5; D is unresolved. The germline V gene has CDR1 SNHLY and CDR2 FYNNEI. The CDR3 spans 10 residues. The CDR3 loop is CASSEGTVHF. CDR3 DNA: TGTGCCAGCAGTGAAGGGACCGTCCACTTC.

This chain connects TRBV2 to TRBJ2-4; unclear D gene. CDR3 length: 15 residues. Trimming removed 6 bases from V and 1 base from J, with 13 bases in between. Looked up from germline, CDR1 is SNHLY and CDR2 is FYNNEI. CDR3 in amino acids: CASSESTVAKNIQYF. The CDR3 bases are TGTGCCAGCAGCGAATCTACAGTTGCCAAAAACATTCAGTACTTC.

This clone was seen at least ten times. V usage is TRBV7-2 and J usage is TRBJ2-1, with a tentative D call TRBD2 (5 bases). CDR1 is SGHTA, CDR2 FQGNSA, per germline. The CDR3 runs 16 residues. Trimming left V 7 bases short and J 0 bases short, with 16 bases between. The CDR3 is CASTLREPSSYNEQFF. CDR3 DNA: TGTGCCAGCACCCTAAGGGAGCCCAGCTCCTACAATGAGCAGTTCTTC.

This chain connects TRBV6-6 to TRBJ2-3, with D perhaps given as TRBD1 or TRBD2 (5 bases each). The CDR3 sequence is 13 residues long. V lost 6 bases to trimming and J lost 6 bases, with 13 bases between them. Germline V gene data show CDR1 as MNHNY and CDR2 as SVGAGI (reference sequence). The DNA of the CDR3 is TGTGCCAGCAGCCTGATGGGGGAGGATACGCAGTATTTT. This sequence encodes CASSLMGEDTQYF.

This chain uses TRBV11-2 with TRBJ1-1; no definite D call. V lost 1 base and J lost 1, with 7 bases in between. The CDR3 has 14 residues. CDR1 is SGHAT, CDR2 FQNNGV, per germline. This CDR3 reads CASSLASWNTEAFF. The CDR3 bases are TGTGCCAGCAGCTTAGCTAGTTGGAACACTGAAGCTTTCTTT.

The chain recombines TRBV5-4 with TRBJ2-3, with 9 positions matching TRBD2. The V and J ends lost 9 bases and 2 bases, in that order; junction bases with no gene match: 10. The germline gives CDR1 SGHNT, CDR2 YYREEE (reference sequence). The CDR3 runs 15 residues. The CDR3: CATNGLAQNTDTQYF. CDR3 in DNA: TGTGCCACCAACGGACTAGCGCAAAACACAGATACGCAGTATTTT. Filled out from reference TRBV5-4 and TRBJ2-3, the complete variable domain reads ETGVTQSPTHLIKTRGQQVTLRCSSQSGHNTVSWYQQALGQGPQFIFQYYREEENGRGNFPPRFSGLQFPNYSSELNVNALELDDSALYLCATNGLAQNTDTQYFGPGTRLTVL.

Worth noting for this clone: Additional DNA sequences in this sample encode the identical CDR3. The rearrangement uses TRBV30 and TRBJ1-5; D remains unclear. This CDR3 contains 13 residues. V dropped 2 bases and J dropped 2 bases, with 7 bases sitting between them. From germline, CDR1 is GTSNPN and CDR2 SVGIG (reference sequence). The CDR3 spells CAWSPEGNQPQHF. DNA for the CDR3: TGTGCCTGGAGTCCCGAAGGCAATCAGCCCCAGCATTTT.

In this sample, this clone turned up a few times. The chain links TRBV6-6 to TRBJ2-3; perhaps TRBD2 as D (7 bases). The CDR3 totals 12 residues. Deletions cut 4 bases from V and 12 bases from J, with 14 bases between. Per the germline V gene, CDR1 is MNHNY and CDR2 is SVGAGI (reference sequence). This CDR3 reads CASSSVRGAQYF. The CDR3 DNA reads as TGTGCCAGCAGTTCGGTCCGGGGGGCACAGTATTTT.

The chain's CDR3 is CAWSRGRGEPQHF. CDR3 DNA sequence: TGTGCCTGGAGCAGGGGGCGCGGTGAGCCCCAGCATTTT. V usage is TRBV30 and J usage is TRBJ1-5, with 8 bases identical to TRBD1. Per germline, CDR1 GTSNPN and CDR2 SVGIG (reference sequence). V trimming: 3 bases; J trimming: 8 bases; junction bases outside the gene matches: 6. The CDR3 contains 13 residues.

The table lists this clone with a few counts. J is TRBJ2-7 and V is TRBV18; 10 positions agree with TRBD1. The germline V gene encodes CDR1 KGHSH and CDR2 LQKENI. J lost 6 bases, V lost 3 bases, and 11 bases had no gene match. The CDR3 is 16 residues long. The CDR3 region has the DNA TGTGCCAGCTCACCCGCAAGCCGGGACAGGGGTTCCGAGCAGTACTTC. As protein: CASSPASRDRGSEQYF.

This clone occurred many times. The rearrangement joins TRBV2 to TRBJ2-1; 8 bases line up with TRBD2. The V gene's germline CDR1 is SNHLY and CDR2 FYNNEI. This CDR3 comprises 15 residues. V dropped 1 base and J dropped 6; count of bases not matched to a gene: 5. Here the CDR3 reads CASSEGRGGINEQFF. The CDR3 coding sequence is TGTGCCAGCAGTGAAGGACGCGGGGGGATCAATGAGCAGTTCTTC.

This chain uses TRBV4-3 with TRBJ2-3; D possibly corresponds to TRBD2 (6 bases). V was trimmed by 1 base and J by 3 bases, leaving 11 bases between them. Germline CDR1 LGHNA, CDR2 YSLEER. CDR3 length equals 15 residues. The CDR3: CASSQVFGGTDTQYF. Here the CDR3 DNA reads TGCGCCAGCAGCCAAGTTTTTGGGGGGACAGATACGCAGTATTTT.

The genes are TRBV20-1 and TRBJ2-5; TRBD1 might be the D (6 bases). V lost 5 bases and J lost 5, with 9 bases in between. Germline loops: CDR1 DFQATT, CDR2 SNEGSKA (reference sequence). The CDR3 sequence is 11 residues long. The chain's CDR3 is CSASGEETQYF. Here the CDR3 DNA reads TGCAGTGCTTCAGGGGAGGAGACCCAGTACTTC.

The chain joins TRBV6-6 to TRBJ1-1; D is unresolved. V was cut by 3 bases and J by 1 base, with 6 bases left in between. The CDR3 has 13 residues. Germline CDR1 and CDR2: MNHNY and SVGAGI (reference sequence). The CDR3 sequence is CASSYGRNTEAFF. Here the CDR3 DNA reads TGTGCCAGCAGTTATGGCCGGAACACTGAAGCTTTCTTT.

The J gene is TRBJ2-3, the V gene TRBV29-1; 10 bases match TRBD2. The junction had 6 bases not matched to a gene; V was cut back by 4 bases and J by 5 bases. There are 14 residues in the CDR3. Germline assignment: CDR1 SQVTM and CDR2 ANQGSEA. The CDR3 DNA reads TGCAGCGTTGTTCTAGCGGGAGTGGGAGATACGCAGTATTTT. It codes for CSVVLAGVGDTQYF.

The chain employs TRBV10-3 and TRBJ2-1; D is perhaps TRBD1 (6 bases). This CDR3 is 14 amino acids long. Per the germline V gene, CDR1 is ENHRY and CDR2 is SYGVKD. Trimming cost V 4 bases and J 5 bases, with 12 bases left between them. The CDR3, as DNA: TGTGCCATCAGTGCCAAACAGGGAAACAATGAGCAGTTCTTC. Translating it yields CAISAKQGNNEQFF.